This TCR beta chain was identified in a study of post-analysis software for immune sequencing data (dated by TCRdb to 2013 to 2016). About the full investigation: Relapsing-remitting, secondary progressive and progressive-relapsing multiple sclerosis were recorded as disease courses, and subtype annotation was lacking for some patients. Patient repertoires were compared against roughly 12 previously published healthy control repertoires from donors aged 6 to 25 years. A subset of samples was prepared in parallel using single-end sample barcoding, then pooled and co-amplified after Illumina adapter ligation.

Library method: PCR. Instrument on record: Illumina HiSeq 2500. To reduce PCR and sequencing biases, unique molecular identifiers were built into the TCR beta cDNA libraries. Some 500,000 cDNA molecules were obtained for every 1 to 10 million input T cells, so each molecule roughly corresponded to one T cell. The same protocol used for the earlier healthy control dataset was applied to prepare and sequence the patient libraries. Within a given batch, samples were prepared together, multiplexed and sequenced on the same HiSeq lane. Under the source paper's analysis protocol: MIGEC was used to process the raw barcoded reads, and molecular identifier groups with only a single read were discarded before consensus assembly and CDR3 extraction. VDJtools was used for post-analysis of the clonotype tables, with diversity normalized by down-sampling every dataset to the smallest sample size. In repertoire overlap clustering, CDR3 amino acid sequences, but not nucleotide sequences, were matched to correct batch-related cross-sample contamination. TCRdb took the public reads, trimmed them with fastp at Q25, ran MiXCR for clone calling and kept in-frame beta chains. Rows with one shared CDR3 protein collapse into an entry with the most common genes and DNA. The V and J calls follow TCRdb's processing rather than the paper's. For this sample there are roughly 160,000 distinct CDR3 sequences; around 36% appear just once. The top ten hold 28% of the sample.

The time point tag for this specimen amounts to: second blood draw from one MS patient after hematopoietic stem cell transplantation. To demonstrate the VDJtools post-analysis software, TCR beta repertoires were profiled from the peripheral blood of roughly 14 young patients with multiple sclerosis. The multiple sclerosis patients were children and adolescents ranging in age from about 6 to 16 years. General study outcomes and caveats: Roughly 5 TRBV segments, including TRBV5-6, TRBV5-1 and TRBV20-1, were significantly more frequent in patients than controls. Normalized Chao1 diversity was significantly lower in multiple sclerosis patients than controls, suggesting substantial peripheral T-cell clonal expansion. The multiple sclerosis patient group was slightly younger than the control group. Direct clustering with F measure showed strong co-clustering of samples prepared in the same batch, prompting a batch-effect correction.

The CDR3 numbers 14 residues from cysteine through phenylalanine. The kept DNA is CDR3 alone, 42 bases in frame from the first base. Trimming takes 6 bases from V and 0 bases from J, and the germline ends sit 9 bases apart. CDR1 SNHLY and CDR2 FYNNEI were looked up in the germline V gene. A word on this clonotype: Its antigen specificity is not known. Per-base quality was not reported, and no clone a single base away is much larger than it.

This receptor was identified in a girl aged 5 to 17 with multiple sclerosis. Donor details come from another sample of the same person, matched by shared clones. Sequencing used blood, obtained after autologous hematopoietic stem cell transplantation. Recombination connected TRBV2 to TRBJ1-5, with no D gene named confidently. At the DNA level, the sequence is TGTGCCAGCAGGCAAGAATATAGCAATCAGCCCCAGCATTTT. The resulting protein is CASRQEYSNQPQHF.